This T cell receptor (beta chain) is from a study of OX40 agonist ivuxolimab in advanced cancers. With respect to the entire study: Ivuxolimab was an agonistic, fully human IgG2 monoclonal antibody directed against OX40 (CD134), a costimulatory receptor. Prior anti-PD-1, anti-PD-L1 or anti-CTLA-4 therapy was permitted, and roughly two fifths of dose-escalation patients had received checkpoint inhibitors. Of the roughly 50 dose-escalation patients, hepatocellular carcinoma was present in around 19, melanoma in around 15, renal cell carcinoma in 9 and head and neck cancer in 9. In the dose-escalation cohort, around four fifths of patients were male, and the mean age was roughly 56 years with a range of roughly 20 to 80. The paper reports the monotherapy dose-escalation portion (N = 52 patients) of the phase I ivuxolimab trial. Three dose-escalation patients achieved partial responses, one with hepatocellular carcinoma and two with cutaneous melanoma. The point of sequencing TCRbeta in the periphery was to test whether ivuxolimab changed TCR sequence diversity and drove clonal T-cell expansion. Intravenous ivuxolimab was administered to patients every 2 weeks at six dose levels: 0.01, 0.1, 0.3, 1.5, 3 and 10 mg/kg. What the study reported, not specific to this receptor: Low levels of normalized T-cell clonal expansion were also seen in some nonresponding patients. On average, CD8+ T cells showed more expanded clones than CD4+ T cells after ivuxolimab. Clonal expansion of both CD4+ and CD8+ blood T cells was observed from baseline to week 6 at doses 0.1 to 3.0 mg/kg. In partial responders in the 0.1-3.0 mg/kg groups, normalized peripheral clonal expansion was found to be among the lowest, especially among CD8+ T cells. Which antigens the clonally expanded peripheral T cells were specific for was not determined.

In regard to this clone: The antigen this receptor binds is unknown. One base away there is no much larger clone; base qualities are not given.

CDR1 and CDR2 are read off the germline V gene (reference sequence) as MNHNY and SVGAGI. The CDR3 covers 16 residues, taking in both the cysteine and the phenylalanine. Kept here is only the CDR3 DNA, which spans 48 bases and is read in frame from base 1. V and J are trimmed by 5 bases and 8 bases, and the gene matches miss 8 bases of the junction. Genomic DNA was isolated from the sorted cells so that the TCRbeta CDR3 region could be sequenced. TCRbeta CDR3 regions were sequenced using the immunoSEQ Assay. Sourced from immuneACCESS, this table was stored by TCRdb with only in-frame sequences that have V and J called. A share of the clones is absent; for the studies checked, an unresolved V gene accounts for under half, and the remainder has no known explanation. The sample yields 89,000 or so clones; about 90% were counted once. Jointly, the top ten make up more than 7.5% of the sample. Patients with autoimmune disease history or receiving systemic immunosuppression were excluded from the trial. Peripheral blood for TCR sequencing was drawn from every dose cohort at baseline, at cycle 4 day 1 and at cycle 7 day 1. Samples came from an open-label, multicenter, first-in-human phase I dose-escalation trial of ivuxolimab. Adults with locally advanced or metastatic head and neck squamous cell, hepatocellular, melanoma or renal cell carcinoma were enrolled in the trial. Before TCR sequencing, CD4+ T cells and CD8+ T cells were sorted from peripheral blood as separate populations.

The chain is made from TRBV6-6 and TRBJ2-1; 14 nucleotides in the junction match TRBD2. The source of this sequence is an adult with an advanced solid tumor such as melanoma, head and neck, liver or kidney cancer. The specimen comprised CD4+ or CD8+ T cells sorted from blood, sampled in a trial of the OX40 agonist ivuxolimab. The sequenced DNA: TGTGCCAGCAGTCGGACTAGCGGGAGGACCGGGGATGAGCAGTTCTTC. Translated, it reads CASSRTSGRTGDEQFF.